Listed here are 21 T cell receptor beta chains from one sample, sequenced in a study of Graves' ophthalmopathy and Graves' hyperthyroidism. As the template, RNA transcripts were used to amplify TCR beta CDR3 regions. HTBI-primed RT-PCR formed the first round, and a multiplex PCR formed the second. TCRdb re-called the multiplex PCR reads through MiXCR, storing one row per CDR3 protein. Of around 600,000 distinct CDR3 sequences in the sample, roughly two fifths are singletons; the top ten hold 2.5% to 3.5%. Sequenced input: peripheral blood. Every receptor here comes from an adult man with Graves' ophthalmopathy.

The chain links TRBV7-2 to TRBJ1-5, with a possible D match to TRBD2 (6 bases). The J call is doubtful: the DNA matches TRBJ2-3 better. Germline V gene lookup returns CDR1 SGHTA and CDR2 FQGNSA. This CDR3 spans 14 amino acids. This CDR3 is CASSSSNWGETQYF. CDR3 in DNA: TGTGCCAGCAGCTCCAGCAACTGGGGGGAAACGCAGTATTTT.

There are a few counts of this clonotype. The chain has TRBV20-1 and TRBJ2-7; no clear D. The CDR3 length is 13 residues. CDR1 DFQATT and CDR2 SNEGSKA come from the germline V gene (reference sequence). Trimming left V 6 bases short and J 3 bases short, with 15 bases between. The DNA of the CDR3 is TGCAGTGCCACCCCCCCCGGAAACTACGAGCAGTACTTC. This codes for CSATPPGNYEQYF.

In its sample, this clonotype is medium-sized. The rearrangement uses TRBV24-1 and TRBJ1-1; the D is unclear. The CDR3 consists of 12 residues. Trimming shortened V by 1 base and J by 5 bases, and 4 bases separated the two germline ends. Germline CDR1 KGHDR, CDR2 SFDVKD. The CDR3 region is CATSDFKTEAFF. Here the CDR3 DNA reads TGTGCCACCAGTGATTTTAAGACTGAAGCTTTCTTT.

This clonotype occurred many times. A junction boundary mismatches the germline segment, possibly from a read error. This sequence joins TRBV5-1 and TRBJ1-5; 8 bases fit TRBD1. This CDR3 is built from 14 residues. The germline CDR1 and CDR2 sequences are SGHRS and YFSETQ. For the CDR3, the DNA is TGTGCCAGCAGTCCGGGACAGGGCAATCAGCCCCAGCATTTT. Translating it yields CASSPGQGNQPQHF.

About this clonotype itself: A much more abundant neighbour one base away suggests this may be a read error. This chain connects TRBV2 to TRBJ2-7, with 8 bases matching TRBD1. This CDR3 is built from 15 residues. With V trimmed by 4 bases and J by 0 bases, 5 bases remained unmatched. Looked up from germline, CDR1 is SNHLY and CDR2 is FYNNEI. This chain's CDR3 is CASSGRTGYSYEQYF. The CDR3 bases are TGTGCCAGCAGTGGGAGGACAGGGTACTCCTACGAGCAGTACTTC.

The count of this clonotype is one. The rearrangement joins TRBV6-6 to TRBJ2-5; perhaps TRBD2 as D (6 bases). The V end was cut by 0 bases, the J end by 2 bases, with 13 bases between. The CDR3 extends over 16 amino acids. Per the germline V gene, CDR1 is MNHNY and CDR2 is SVGAGI (reference sequence). The CDR3 DNA reads as TGTGCCAGCAGTTACTCCGGGACTGTCCCGCAAGAGACCCAGTACTTC. Translated, it gives CASSYSGTVPQETQYF.

The CDR3 spells CATSRDGDTGANVLTF. CDR3 sequence (DNA): TGTGCCACCAGCAGAGATGGGGACACCGGGGCCAACGTCCTGACTTTC. This sequence joins TRBV15 and TRBJ2-6; possibly TRBD1 for D (6 bases). The CDR3 runs to 16 residues. From germline, CDR1 is LNHNV and CDR2 YYDKDF (reference sequence). V was trimmed by 0 bases and J by 4 bases, leaving 10 bases between them.

This clonotype was seen repeatedly, ten times or more. This chain uses TRBV15 with TRBJ1-4, with D possibly being TRBD1 (6 bases). V was clipped by 3 bases and J by 7 bases, with 18 bases between them. The length of the CDR3 is 16 residues. Germline CDR1 is LNHNV and CDR2 is YYDKDF (reference sequence). CDR3 DNA: TGTGCCACCAGCAGCAGGACTGCGGGGGCAGGTGAAAAACTGTTTTTT. It translates to CATSSRTAGAGEKLFF. The full variable domain, in which reference TRBV15 and TRBJ1-4 provide the parts outside the CDR3, is DAMVIQNPRYQVTQFGKPVTLSCSQTLNHNVMYWYQQKSSQAPKLLFHYYDKDFNNEADTPDNFQSRRPNTSFCFLDIRSPGLGDTAMYLCATSSRTAGAGEKLFFGSGTQLSVL.

This clonotype is a singleton in its sample. This chain connects TRBV24-1 to TRBJ2-2, with TRBD1 matching 7 bases. Germline V lookup: CDR1 KGHDR, CDR2 SFDVKD. The CDR3 covers 16 residues. Trimming at V came to 4 bases and at J to 0 bases, leaving 4 bases not matched to a gene. The CDR3 here is CATSEAGTANTGELFF. The CDR3 region has the DNA TGTGCCACCAGTGAAGCTGGGACAGCGAACACCGGGGAGCTGTTTTTT.

The chain uses TRBV24-1 and TRBJ2-3, with 7 bases aligning to TRBD2. The length of the CDR3 is 15 residues. The germline CDR1 and CDR2 sequences are KGHDR and SFDVKD. Trimming at V came to 4 bases and at J to 2 bases, leaving 5 bases not matched to a gene. The CDR3, as DNA: TGTGCCACCAGTGACTCCGGGGGGTTCACAGATACGCAGTATTTT. Residues: CATSDSGGFTDTQYF.

This clonotype has more than one count but fewer than ten. The rearrangement joins TRBV7-9 to TRBJ1-1; 8 nucleotides match TRBD1. Germline V gene sequence: CDR1 SEHNR, CDR2 FQNEAQ (reference sequence). This CDR3 contains 16 residues. With V trimmed by 5 bases and J by 0 bases, 8 bases remained unmatched. The CDR3 loop is CASSQAMTGVNTEAFF. The DNA of the CDR3 is TGTGCCAGCAGCCAAGCCATGACAGGGGTGAACACTGAAGCTTTCTTT.

This clonotype was found a few times. J is TRBJ1-3 and V is TRBV7-9; D is perhaps TRBD1 (5 bases). This CDR3 is 14 amino acids long. CDR1 is SEHNR and CDR2 is FQNEAQ in the germline V gene (reference sequence). V lost 6 bases, J lost 3 bases, and 12 bases lay in between. CDR3 bases: TGTGCCAGCAGTTTAACAGGTCTTGGAAACACCATATATTTT. Amino acid sequence: CASSLTGLGNTIYF.

The chain combines TRBV6-8 with TRBJ2-5; TRBD2 agrees at 8 bases. Trimming cost V 2 bases and J 6 bases; bases outside gene matches: 23. The CDR3 spans 20 residues. The germline CDR1 and CDR2 sequences are MNHGY and SAAAGT. In nucleotides, the CDR3 is TGTGCCAGCAGTTACACAAACGGGGGGGCTGAAACCAGAAGAGCTAAGACCCAGTACTTC. Its protein is CASSYTNGGAETRRAKTQYF.

About this clonotype itself: The final CDR3 position lacks the conserved phenylalanine or tryptophan, pointing to a likely read error. No DNA is shown, since the ends of the CDR3 on it are uncertain; the CDR3 is the one TCRdb lists. The V and J genes are TRBV11-2 and TRBJ2-6; the table calls TRBD2, which could not be checked here. With termini counted, the CDR3 has 15 amino acids. Germline CDR1 is SGHAT and CDR2 is FQNNGV. The CDR3 loop is CASRRGVAGANVPTL.

Many counts were recorded for this clonotype. This sequence joins TRBV24-1 and TRBJ2-5, with D tentatively TRBD2 (6 bases). This CDR3 region has 19 residues. Per the germline V gene, CDR1 is KGHDR and CDR2 is SFDVKD. Trimming left V 5 bases short and J 0 bases short, with 24 bases between. The CDR3 protein is CATSGFKRVRGRYQETQYF. The CDR3 nucleotides read TGTGCCACCAGTGGCTTCAAGCGGGTTAGAGGACGGTACCAAGAGACCCAGTACTTC.

Remarks on this clonotype: An end of the junction does not agree with germline; a read error may underlie this. The chain has TRBV4-1 and TRBJ2-5; 7 bases fit TRBD2. CDR1 is MGHRA and CDR2 is YSYEKL in the germline V gene. CDR3 size: 15 residues. The CDR3 reads CASSQSPTSQEAQYF. The CDR3 DNA follows: TGCGCCAGCAGCCAATCGCCGACTAGCCAAGAGGCCCAGTACTTC.

The gene calls are TRBV7-9 and TRBJ1-3; tentatively, D is TRBD1 (5 bases). Germline CDR1 is SEHNR and CDR2 is FQNEAQ (reference sequence). Trimming pared 8 bases from V and 5 bases from J, leaving 13 bases between. The CDR3 extends over 13 amino acids. The CDR3 coding sequence is TGTGCCAGCGTCTCTGGGACCCGAAACACCATATATTTT. Protein sequence: CASVSGTRNTIYF.

The rearrangement uses TRBV10-3 and TRBJ2-5; D may correspond to TRBD1 or TRBD2 (6 bases each). CDR1 is ENHRY and CDR2 is SYGVKD in the germline V gene. The CDR3 totals 15 residues. V lost 0 bases to trimming and J lost 2 bases, with 10 bases between them. CDR3 region: CAISESGGTQETQYF. The CDR3 DNA sequence: TGTGCCATCAGTGAGTCAGGAGGGACACAAGAGACCCAGTACTTC.

On this clonotype: A clone one base away is much larger, so this may be a read error. The rearrangement uses TRBV9 and TRBJ2-7, with 10 bases lining up with TRBD1. The germline V gene encodes CDR1 SGDLS and CDR2 YYNGEE. The CDR3 has 15 residues. The DNA of the CDR3 is TGTGCCAGCAGCAACGGACAGGGGGGGTCCTACGGGCAGTACTTC. Protein product: CASSNGQGGSYGQYF.

This clonotype was seen ten or more times. The chain combines TRBV10-3 with TRBJ2-7; no clear D. Looked up from germline, CDR1 is ENHRY and CDR2 is SYGVKD. Deletions cut 2 bases from V and 1 base from J, with 9 bases between. CDR3 length: 14 residues. CDR3 sequence reads: CAISEILSSYEQYF. The CDR3 region has the DNA TGTGCCATCAGTGAGATCCTTTCTTCCTACGAGCAGTACTTC.

The rearrangement links TRBV10-3 to TRBJ1-2; D not resolved. Trimming pared 10 bases from V and 1 base from J, leaving 19 bases between. The CDR3 covers 15 residues. Germline V CDR1 and CDR2: ENHRY, SYGVKD. CDR3 sequence: CASRDRVELNYGYTF. The CDR3 nucleotides read TGTGCCAGCCGTGACCGGGTAGAACTTAACTATGGCTACACCTTC.